The T cell receptor (beta chain) described here comes from a study of blood T cells in healthy people across ages. Overall study results and limits: Long-lived donors had more naive CD4+ cells and higher diversity than aged donors.

Of note for this clonotype: What it recognizes is unknown.

A J-beta primer mix and a sample-barcoded 5' primer were used in a second PCR of roughly 6 to 12 cycles. MiXCR, run by TCRdb on the 5' RACE reads, gives a single entry per CDR3 protein. The table lists approximately 1,000,000 distinct CDR3 sequences, about two fifths of them singletons. Per germline, CDR1 SGHVS and CDR2 FQNEAQ. This CDR3 comprises 14 residues. V dropped 5 bases and J dropped 3 bases, with 13 bases sitting between them. V usage is TRBV7-8 and J usage is TRBJ1-1; D is unresolved. The sequencing sample was made of blood. This TCR derives from a man aged 18 to 29 in good health. CDR3 amino acids: CASSSETSDTEAFF. CDR3 DNA sequence: TGTGCCAGCAGCAGCGAGACTTCTGACACTGAAGCTTTCTTT.